This T cell receptor beta chain comes out of a study of shared T cell receptors in the human thymus. V gave up 5 bases and J gave up 3 bases; unmatched junction bases: 13. The CDR3 is made up of 17 amino acids. The germline V gene encodes CDR1 MDHEN and CDR2 SYDVKM. Libraries were prepared by immunoSEQ multiplex PCR; TCRdb keeps only in-frame clonotypes and omits some of them. The sample has 500,000 to 850,000 clones, roughly 86% seen once. Separately, the same data were catalogued under a study of human thymus T cells. As that report states: Immunologically healthy infants in Finland undergoing congenital heart defect surgery were the donors. Thymus tissue for the work was resected from patients undergoing corrective heart surgery. Repertoires from thymus and blood appeared to show biased V and J gene usage. Among unrelated individuals, related research reported thymic repertoires that overlapped highly.

This receptor was obtained from a boy in the first two years of life with a congenital heart defect. The sample was thymocytes. The chain joins TRBV28 to TRBJ2-5; 9 nucleotides agree with TRBD1. The CDR3 bases are TGTGCCAGCAGTCTTACCCCGGGACAGGGTCAGAAAGAGACCCAGTACTTC. This encodes CASSLTPGQGQKETQYF. The full variable domain, completed using reference TRBV28 and TRBJ2-5, is DVKVTQSSRYLVKRTGEKVFLECVQDMDHENMFWYRQDPGLGLRLIYFSYDVKMKEKGDIPEGYSVSREKKERFSLILESASTNQTSMYLCASSLTPGQGQKETQYFGPGTRLLVL.